This T cell receptor beta chain was sequenced for a study of PD-1 blockade in classical Hodgkin lymphoma. Study results and limitations: A significant rise in TCR diversity was seen by C4D1 for CD4+ cells but not for CD8+ cells. A reduction in baseline TCR diversity was reportedly seen in newly diagnosed patients relative to healthy donors.

This clone was counted between two and nine times. The antigen remains unidentified. The CDR3 has 11 residues. Trimming left V 5 bases short and J 5 bases short, with 7 bases between. CDR1 SEHNR and CDR2 FQNEAQ come from the germline V gene (reference sequence). Time point indicated: cycle 4 day 1 (C4D1), after around six weeks of nivolumab. Brentuximab vedotin exposure varied, and every patient relapsed after autologous stem cell transplantation. TCRdb keeps only in-frame clones here, not all; method: immunoSEQ multiplex PCR. The table has 96,000 or so clones, around 93% seen once; the top ten hold 1.5% to 2.5%.

This sequence joins TRBV7-9 and TRBJ2-7, with a possible D match to TRBD2 (6 bases). The material sequenced was peripheral blood mononuclear cells (PBMCs), taken before the fourth cycle of nivolumab. The source is a human donor with classical Hodgkin lymphoma. This CDR3 is CASSGEDEQYF. CDR3 coding DNA: TGTGCCAGCAGCGGGGAGGACGAGCAGTACTTC.